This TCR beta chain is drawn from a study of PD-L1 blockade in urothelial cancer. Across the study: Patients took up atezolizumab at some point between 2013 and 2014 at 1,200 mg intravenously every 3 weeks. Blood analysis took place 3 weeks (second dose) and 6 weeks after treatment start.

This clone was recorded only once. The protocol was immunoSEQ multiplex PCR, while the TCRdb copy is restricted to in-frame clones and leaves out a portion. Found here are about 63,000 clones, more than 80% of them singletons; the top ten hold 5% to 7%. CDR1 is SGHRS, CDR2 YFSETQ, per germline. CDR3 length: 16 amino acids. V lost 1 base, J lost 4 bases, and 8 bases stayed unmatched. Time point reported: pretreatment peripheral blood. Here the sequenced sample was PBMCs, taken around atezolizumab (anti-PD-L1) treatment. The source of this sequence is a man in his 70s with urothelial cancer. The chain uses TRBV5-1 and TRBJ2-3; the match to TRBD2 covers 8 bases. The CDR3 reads CASSLLGGGSADTQYF. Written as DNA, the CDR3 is TGCGCCAGCAGCTTGTTGGGCGGGGGGTCGGCAGATACGCAGTATTTT.